This TCR beta chain was observed in a study of OX40 agonist ivuxolimab in advanced cancers. Broader study findings: Low normalized clonal expansion also occurred in some nonresponding patients.

Clones were read by immunoSEQ multiplex PCR, and TCRdb kept only the in-frame ones, dropping some. In the table there are roughly 120,000 clones, more than 70% of which are singletons. CDR1 and CDR2 (germline): SGHRS, YFSETQ. The CDR3 runs 13 residues. Trimming took off 1 base at V and 2 bases at J, with 6 bases between the two ends. Regarding this clone: Its antigen is unknown. The same CDR3 arises from other DNA sequences in this sample as well.

The specimen was CD4+ or CD8+ T cells sorted from blood, collected in a trial of the OX40 agonist ivuxolimab. The receptor's source is an adult with an advanced solid tumor such as melanoma, head and neck, liver or kidney cancer. The chain links TRBV5-1 to TRBJ2-5; unclear D gene. The CDR3 here is CASSLNLQETQYF. CDR3 DNA: TGCGCCAGCAGCTTGAACTTGCAAGAGACCCAGTACTTC.